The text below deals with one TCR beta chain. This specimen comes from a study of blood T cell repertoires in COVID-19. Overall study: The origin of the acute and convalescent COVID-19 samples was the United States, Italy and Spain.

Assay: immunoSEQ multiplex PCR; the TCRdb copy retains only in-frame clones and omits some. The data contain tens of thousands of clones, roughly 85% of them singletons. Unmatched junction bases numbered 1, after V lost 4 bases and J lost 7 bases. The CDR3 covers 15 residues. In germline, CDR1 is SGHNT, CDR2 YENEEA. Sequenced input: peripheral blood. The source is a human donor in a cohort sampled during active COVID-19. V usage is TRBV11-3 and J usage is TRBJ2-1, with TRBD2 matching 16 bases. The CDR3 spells CASSSGLAGGNEQFF. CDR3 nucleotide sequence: TGTGCCAGCAGCTCGGGACTAGCGGGAGGGAATGAGCAGTTCTTC.